This T cell receptor (beta chain) was retrieved from a study of blood T cell repertoires in COVID-19. Overall study context: Both acute and convalescent COVID-19 samples were obtained from the United States, Italy and Spain. In each case, the material was cDNA or gDNA derived from T cells, B-cell-depleted T cells, or PBMCs.

The Seattle patients, enrolled during active infection, were followed longitudinally. This clone was observed a single time. The CDR3 consists of 19 residues. Here immunoSEQ multiplex PCR was the method, and the copy in TCRdb shows in-frame clones only, minus some. The table lists a few hundred thousand clones, 85% to 90% of them singletons. The receptor comes from a woman aged 25-40 years with COVID-19, enrolled during active disease. The sample taken for sequencing was peripheral blood. The chain couples TRBV21-1 to TRBJ2-3; the D call in the table, TRBD2, was not verified against the DNA. TRBV21-1 is a known pseudogene. This CDR3 is CASSKERTSGRRGTDTQYF. The CDR3 nucleotides read TGTGCCAGCAGCAAAGAGAGGACTAGCGGGCGCCGAGGCACAGATACGCAGTATTTT.